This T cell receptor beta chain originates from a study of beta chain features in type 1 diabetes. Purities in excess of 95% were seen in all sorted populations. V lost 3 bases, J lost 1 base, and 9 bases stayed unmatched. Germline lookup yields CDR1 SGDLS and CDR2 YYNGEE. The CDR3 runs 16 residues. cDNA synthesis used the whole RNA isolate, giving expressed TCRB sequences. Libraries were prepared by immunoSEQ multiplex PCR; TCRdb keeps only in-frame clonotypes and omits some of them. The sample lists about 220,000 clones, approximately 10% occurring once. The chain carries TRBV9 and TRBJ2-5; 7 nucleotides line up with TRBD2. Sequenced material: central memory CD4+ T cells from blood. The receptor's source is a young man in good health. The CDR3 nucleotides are TGTGCCAGCAGCGCCTTGGGAGCGGGATCCCAAGAGACCCAGTACTTC. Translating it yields CASSALGAGSQETQYF.